This TCR beta chain derives from a study of blood T cells in healthy people across ages. A second about 7 to 11 cycle PCR used barcoded and J-beta primers. MiXCR, applied by TCRdb to the 5' RACE reads, yields one record per CDR3 protein. The sample yields approximately 940,000 distinct CDR3 sequences, around 46% seen once. This clonotype came up a few times. Trimming left V 7 bases short and J 2 bases short, with 14 bases between. This CDR3 is built from 14 residues. Germline CDR1 is MDHEN and CDR2 is SYDVKM. The chain couples TRBV28 to TRBJ1-2; D is unresolved. Sequenced material: blood. This receptor was obtained from a man younger than 40 in good health. The CDR3 sequence: CASTLSLGNYGYTF. The CDR3, as DNA: TGTGCCAGCACCCTCAGCCTGGGAAACTATGGCTACACCTTC.